This T cell receptor (beta chain) emerged from a study of technical replicates of blood from a few donors. Produced via immunoSEQ multiplex PCR; TCRdb's table is partial and in-frame only. The repertoire holds around 50,000 clones, with approximately 95% as singletons. V shed 10 bases, J shed 6 bases, and the junction held 6 bases outside the gene matches. Germline V gene sequence: CDR1 SEHNR, CDR2 FQNEAQ (reference sequence). The CDR3 totals 12 residues. The sequence was collected from a human donor in good health. Sequences were obtained from T cells isolated from PBMCs. The V gene is TRBV7-9, the J gene TRBJ2-7, with 10 positions matching TRBD1. The CDR3: CATGTGDREQYF. The CDR3 DNA reads TGTGCCACCGGGACAGGGGACCGCGAGCAGTACTTC. Together with reference TRBV7-9 and TRBJ2-7, the CDR3 gives the full variable domain: DTGVSQNPRHKITKRGQNVTFRCDPISEHNRLYWYRQTLGQGPEFLTYFQNEAQLEKSRLLSDRFSAERPKGSFSTLEIQRTEQGDSAMYLCATGTGDREQYFGPGTRLTVT.